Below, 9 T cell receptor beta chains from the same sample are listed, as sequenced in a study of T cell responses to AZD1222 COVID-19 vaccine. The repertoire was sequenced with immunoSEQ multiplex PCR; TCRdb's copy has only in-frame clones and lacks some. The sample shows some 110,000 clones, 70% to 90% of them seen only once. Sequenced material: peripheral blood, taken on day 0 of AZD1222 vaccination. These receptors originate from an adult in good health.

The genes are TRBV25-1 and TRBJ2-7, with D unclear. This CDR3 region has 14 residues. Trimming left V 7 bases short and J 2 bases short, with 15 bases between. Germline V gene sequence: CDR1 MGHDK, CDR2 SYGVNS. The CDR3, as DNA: TGTGCCAGCAAGGGTCCGGGTATCACCTACGAGCAGTACTTC. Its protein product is CASKGPGITYEQYF.

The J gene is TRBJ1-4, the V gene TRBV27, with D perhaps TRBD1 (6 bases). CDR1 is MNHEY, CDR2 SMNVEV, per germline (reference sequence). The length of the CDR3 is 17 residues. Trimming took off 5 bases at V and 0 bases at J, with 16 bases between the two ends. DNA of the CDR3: TGTGCCAGCAGTCGCGCCCTGGCAGGGGCAACTAATGAAAAACTGTTTTTT. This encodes CASSRALAGATNEKLFF.

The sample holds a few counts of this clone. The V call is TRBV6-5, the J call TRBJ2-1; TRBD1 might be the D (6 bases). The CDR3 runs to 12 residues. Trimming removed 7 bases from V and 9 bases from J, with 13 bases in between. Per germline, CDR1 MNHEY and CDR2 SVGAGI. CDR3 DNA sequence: TGTGCCAGCACCGACGGCAGGGGTGAGCAGTTCTTC. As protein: CASTDGRGEQFF.

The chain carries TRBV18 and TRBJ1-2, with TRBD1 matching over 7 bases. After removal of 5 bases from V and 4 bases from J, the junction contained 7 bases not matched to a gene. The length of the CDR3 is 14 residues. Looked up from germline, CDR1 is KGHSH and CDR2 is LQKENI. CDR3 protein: CASSALGTVYGYTF. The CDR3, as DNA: TGTGCCAGCTCAGCTCTCGGGACAGTCTATGGCTACACCTTC.

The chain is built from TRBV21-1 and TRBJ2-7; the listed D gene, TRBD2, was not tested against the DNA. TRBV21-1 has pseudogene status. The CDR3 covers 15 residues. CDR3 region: CASSKSPPFAYEQYF. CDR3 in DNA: TGTGCCAGCAGCAAGTCTCCTCCCTTCGCCTACGAGCAGTACTTC.

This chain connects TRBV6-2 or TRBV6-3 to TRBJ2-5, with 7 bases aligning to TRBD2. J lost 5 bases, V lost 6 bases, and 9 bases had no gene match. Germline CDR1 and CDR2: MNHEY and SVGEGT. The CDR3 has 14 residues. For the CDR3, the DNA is TGTGCCAGCAGCACGGGGGGTATTGCGGAGACCCAGTACTTC. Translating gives CASSTGGIAETQYF.

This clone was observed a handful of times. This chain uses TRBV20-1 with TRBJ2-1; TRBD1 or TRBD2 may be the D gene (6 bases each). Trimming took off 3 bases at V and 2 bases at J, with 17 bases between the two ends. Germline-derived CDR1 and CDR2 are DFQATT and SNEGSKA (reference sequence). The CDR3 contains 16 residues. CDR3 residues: CSASPTSGGTYNEQFF. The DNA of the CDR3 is TGCAGTGCTAGTCCGACTAGTGGGGGCACCTACAATGAGCAGTTCTTC.

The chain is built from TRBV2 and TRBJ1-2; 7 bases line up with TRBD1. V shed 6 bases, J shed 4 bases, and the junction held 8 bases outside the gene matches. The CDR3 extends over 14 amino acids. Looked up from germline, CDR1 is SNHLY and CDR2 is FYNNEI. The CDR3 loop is CASRGEGQLYGYTF. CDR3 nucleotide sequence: TGTGCCAGCAGAGGTGAGGGACAGCTCTATGGCTACACCTTC.

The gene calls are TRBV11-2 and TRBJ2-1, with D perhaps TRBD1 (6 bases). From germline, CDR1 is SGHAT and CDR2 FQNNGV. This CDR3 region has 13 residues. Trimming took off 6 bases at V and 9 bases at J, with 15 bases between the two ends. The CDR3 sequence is CASSSSQGGEQFF. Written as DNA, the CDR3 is TGTGCCAGCAGTTCTTCACAGGGTGGTGAGCAGTTCTTC.